This TCR beta chain was captured in a study of control samples from healthy donors and cancer patients (dated by TCRdb to 2019 to 2021). Libraries were built with the immunoSEQ multiplex PCR assay. This is the immuneACCESS table as TCRdb keeps it, with only in-frame sequences that have V and J called. A part of the clones is gone; compared with another copy, unresolved V genes explain less than half, and the rest is unexplained. The sample includes about 150,000 clones, with 70% to 90% observed a single time. The biggest ten clones account for roughly 1.7% of the sample. The CDR3 numbers 14 residues from cysteine through phenylalanine. Of all the DNA, just the CDR3 is kept, 42 bases in frame from base 1. At the junction V is shortened by 0 bases and J by 1 base; bases outside the gene matches: 1. CDR1 and CDR2 are read off the germline V gene (reference sequence) as GTSNPN and SVGIG. About this clone itself: The antigen this receptor binds is unknown. The sample holds no much larger clone one base away, and base qualities are not on file.

Sequenced: blood. Recombination connected TRBV30 to TRBJ2-3; 7 nucleotides in the junction match TRBD2. The origin of this receptor is a young man in good health. This receptor carries the CDR3 CAWSVSGRTDTQYF. The DNA sequence is as follows: TGTGCCTGGAGTGTTAGCGGGCGCACAGATACGCAGTATTTT.